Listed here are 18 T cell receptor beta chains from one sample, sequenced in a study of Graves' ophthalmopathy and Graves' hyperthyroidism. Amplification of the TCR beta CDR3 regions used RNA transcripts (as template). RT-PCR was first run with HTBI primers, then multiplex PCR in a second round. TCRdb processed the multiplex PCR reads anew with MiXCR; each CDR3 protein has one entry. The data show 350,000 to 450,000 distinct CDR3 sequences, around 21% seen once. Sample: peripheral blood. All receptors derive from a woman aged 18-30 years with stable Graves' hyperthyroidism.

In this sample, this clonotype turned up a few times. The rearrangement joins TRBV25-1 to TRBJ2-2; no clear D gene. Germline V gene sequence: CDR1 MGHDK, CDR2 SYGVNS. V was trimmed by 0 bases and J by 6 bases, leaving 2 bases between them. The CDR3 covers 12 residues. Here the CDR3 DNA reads TGTGCCAGCAGTGAATATTCCGGGGAGCTGTTTTTT. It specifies CASSEYSGELFF.

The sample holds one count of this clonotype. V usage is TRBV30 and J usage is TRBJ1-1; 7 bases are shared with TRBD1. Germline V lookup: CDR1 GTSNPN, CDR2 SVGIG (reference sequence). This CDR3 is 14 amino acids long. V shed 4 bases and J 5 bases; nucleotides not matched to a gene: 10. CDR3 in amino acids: CAWTHSTGSTEAFF. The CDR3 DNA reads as TGTGCCTGGACCCACTCGACAGGGAGTACTGAAGCTTTCTTT.

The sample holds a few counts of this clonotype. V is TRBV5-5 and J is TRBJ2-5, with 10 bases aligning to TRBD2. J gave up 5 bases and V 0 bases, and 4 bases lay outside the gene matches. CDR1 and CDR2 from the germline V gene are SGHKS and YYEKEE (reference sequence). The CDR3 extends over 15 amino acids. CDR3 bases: TGTGCCAGCAGCTTGGAACTAGCGGGGTGGGAGACCCAGTACTTC. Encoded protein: CASSLELAGWETQYF.

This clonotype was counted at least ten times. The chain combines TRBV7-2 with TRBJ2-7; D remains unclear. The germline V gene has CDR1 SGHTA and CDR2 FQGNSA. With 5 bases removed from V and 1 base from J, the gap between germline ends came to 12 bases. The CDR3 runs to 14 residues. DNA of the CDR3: TGTGCCAGCAGCGCATTAAGCGCTTCCTACGAGCAGTACTTC. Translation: CASSALSASYEQYF.

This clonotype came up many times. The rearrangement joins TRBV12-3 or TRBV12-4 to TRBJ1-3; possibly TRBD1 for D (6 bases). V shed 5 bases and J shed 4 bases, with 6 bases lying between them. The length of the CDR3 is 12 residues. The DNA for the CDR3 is TGTGCCAGCAGTGACAGGGGAAACACCATATATTTT. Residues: CASSDRGNTIYF.

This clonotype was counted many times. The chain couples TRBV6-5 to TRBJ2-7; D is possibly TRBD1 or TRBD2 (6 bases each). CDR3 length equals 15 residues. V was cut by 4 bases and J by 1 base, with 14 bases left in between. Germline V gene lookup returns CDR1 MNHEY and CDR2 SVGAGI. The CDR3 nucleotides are TGTGCCAGCAGTTCGGACCTAGGGGGGTCCTACGAGCAGTACTTC. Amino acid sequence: CASSSDLGGSYEQYF.

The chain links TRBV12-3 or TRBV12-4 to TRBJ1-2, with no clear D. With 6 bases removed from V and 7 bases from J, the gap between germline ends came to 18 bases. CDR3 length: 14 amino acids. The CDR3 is CASRDPRQGFGYTF. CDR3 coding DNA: TGTGCCAGCAGGGACCCCCGACAAGGGTTTGGCTACACCTTC.

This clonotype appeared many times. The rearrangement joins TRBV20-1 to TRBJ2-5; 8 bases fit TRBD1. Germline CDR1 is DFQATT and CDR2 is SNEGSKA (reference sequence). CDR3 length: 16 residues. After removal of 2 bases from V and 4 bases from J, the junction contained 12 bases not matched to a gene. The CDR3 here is CSARSHRRTGRETQYF. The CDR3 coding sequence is TGCAGTGCTAGAAGCCATCGCAGGACAGGGCGAGAGACCCAGTACTTC.

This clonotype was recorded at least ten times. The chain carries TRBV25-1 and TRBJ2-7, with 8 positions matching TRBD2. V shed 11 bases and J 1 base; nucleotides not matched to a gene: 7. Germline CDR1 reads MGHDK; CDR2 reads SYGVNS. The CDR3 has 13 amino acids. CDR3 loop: CAAGGHPSYEQYF. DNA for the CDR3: TGTGCCGCGGGAGGCCACCCATCCTACGAGCAGTACTTC.

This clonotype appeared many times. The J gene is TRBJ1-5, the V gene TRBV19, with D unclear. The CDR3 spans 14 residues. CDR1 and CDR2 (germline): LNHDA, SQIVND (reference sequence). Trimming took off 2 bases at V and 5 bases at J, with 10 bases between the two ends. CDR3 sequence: CASSIYGSDQPQHF. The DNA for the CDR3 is TGTGCCAGTAGTATATACGGCAGCGATCAGCCCCAGCATTTT.

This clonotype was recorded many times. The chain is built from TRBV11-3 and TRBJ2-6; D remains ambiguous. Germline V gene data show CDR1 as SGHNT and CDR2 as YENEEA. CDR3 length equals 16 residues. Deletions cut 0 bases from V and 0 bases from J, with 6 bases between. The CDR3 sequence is CASSLEVSSGANVLTF. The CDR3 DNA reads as TGTGCCAGCAGCTTAGAGGTTAGCTCTGGGGCCAACGTCCTGACTTTC.

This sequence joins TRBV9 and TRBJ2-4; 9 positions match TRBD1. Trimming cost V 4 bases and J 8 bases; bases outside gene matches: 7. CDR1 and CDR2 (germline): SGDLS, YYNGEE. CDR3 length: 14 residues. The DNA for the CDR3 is TGTGCCAGCAGCCCCGGACAGGGGTCAGACATTCAGTACTTC. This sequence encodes CASSPGQGSDIQYF.

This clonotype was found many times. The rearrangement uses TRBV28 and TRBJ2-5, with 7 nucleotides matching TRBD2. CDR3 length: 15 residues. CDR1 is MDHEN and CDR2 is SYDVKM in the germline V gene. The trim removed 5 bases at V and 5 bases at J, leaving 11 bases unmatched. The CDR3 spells CASSPGTAGVETQYF. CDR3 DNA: TGTGCCAGCAGTCCAGGGACGGCGGGGGTTGAGACCCAGTACTTC.

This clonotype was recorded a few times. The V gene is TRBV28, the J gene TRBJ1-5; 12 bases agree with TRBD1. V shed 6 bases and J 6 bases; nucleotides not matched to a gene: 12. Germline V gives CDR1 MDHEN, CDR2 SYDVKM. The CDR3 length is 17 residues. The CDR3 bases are TGTGCCAGCAGCCTATCTGCGGGGACAGGGGGCGGTCAGCCCCAGCATTTT. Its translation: CASSLSAGTGGGQPQHF. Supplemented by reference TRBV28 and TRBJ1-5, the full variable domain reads DVKVTQSSRYLVKRTGEKVFLECVQDMDHENMFWYRQDPGLGLRLIYFSYDVKMKEKGDIPEGYSVSREKKERFSLILESASTNQTSMYLCASSLSAGTGGGQPQHFGDGTRLSIL.

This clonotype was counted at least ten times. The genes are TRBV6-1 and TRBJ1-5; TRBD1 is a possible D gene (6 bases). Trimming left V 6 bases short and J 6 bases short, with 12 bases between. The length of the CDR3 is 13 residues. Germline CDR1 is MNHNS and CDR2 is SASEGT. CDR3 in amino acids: CASRRGRGQPQHF. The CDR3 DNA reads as TGTGCCAGCAGGCGGGGGCGCGGTCAGCCCCAGCATTTT.

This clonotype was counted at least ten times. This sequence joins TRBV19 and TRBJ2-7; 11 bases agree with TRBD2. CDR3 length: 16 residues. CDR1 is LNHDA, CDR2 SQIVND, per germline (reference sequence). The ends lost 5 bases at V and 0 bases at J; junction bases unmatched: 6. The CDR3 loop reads CASSVTSGSFSYEQYF. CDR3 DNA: TGTGCCAGTAGTGTTACTAGCGGGAGCTTCTCCTACGAGCAGTACTTC.

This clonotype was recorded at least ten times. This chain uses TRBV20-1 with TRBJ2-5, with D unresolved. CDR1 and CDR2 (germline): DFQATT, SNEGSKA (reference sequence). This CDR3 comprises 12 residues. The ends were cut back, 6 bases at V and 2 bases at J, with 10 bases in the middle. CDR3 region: CSALPQQETQYF. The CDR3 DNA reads TGCAGTGCCTTGCCCCAACAAGAGACCCAGTACTTC.

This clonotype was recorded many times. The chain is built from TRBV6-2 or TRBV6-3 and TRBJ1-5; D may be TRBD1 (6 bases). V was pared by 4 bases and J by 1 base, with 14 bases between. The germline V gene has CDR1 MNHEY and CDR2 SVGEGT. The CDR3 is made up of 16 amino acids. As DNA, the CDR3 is TGTGCCAGCAGTTCCTTCACAGGGCCCAGCAATCAGCCCCAGCATTTT. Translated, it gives CASSSFTGPSNQPQHF.